This T cell receptor beta chain originates from a study of shared clonotypes between healthy human individuals. Trimming cost V 4 bases and J 5 bases, with 11 bases left between them. Germline V CDR1 and CDR2: SGHTA, FQGTGA. This CDR3 spans 13 amino acids. Regarding this clone: The same CDR3 is also encoded by other DNA sequences in this sample.

Produced via immunoSEQ multiplex PCR; TCRdb's table is partial and in-frame only. The top ten hold approximately 0.38% of the sample, which has 1,400,000 or so clones, around 98.5% seen once. The source of this sequence is a man younger than 45 in good health. Sequenced sample: naive CD4+ T cells sorted from blood. Stated subset: CD45RA+ positively selected. The chain is built from TRBV7-3 and TRBJ1-2, with D possibly TRBD1 on 6 matching bases. The DNA for the CDR3 is TGTGCCAGCAGCTCTGGGCAGGGGTATGGCTACACCTTC. It specifies CASSSGQGYGYTF.